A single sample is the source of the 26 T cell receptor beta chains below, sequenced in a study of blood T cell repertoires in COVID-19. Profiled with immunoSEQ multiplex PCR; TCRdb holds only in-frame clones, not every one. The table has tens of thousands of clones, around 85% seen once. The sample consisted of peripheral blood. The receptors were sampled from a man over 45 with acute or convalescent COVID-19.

The CDR3 sequence is CASSEASGGNEQFF. The CDR3 DNA reads TGTGCCAGCAGCGAGGCCTCGGGAGGAAATGAGCAGTTCTTC. The V and J genes are TRBV6-4 and TRBJ2-1; 7 bases are a match to TRBD2. The CDR3 consists of 14 residues. The V segment lost 6 bases and the J segment 7 bases; nucleotides outside the gene matches: 9. The V gene's germline CDR1 is MRHNA and CDR2 SNTAGT.

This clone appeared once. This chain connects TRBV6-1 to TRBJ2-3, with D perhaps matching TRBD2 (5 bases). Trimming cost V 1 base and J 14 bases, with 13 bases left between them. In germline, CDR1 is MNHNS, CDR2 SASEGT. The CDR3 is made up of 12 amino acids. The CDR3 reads CASSEVGSGWYF. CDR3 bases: TGTGCCAGCAGTGAAGTAGGGTCGGGATGGTATTTT.

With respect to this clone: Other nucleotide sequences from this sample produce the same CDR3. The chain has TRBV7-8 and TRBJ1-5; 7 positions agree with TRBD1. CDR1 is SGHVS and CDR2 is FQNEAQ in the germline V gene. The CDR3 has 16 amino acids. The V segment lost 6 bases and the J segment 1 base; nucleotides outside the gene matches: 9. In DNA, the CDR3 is TGTGCCAGCAGTCGAGGGGGCAGAGTAAGCAATCAGCCCCAGCATTTT. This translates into CASSRGGRVSNQPQHF.

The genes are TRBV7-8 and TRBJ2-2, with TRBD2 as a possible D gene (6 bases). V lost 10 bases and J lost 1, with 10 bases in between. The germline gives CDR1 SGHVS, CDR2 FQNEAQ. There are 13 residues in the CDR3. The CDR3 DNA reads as TGTGCCACTTGGACTATGAACACCGGGGAGCTGTTTTTT. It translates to CATWTMNTGELFF.

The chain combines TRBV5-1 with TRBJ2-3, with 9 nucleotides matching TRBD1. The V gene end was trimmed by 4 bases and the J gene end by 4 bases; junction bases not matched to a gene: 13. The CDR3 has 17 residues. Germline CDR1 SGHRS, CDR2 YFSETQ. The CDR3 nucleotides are TGCGCCAGCAGCCCCTGGGGGGACAGGGAGAACCCAGATACGCAGTATTTT. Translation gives CASSPWGDRENPDTQYF.

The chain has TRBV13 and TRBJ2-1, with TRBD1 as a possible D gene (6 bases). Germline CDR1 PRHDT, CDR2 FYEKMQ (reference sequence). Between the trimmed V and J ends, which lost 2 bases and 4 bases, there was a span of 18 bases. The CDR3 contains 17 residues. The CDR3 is CASSLRDGGQGYNEQFF. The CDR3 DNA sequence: TGTGCCAGCAGCTTACGTGATGGGGGCCAAGGATACAATGAGCAGTTCTTC.

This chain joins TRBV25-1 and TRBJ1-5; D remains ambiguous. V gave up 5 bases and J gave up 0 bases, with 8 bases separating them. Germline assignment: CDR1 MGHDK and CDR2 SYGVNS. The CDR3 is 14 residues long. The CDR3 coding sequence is TGTGCCAGCAGTTTTGGCAGTAGCAATCAGCCCCAGCATTTT. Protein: CASSFGSSNQPQHF.

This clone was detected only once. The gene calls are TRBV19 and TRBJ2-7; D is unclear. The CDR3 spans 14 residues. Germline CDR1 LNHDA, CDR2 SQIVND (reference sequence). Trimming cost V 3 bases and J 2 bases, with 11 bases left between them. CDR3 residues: CASSISQLTYEQYF. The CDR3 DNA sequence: TGTGCCAGTAGTATCTCTCAGTTGACCTACGAGCAGTACTTC.

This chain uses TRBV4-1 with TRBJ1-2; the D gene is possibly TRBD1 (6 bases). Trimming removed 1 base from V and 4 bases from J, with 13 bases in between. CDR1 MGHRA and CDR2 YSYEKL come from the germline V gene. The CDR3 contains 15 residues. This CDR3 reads CASSQVGQGIYGYTF. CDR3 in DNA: TGCGCCAGCAGCCAAGTCGGGCAGGGGATCTATGGCTACACCTTC.

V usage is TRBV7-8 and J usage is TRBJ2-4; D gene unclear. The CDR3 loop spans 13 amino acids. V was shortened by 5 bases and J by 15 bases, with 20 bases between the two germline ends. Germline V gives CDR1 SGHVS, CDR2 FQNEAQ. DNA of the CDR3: TGTGCCAGCAGCCCTGTCCGGGTCGCCCGGTTGTACTTC. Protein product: CASSPVRVARLYF.

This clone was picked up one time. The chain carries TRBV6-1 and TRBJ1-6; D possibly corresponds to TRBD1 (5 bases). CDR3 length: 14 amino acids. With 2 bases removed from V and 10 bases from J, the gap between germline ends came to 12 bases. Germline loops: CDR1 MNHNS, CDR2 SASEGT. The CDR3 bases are TGTGCCAGCAGTGAAAGCGGGGCCCGATCACCCCTCCACTTT. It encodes CASSESGARSPLHF.

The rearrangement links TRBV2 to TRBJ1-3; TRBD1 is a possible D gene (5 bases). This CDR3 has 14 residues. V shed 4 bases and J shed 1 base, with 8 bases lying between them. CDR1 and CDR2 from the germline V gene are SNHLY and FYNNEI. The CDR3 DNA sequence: TGTGCCAGCAGTGGGCAGGGTTCTGGAAACACCATATATTTT. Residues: CASSGQGSGNTIYF.

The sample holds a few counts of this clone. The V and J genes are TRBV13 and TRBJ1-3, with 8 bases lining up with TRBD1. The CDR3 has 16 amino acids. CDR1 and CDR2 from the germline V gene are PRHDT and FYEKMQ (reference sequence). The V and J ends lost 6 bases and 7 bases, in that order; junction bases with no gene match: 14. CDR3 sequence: CASSSSPSQGANTIYF. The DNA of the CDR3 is TGTGCCAGCAGTTCATCCCCCTCCCAGGGGGCGAACACCATATATTTT.

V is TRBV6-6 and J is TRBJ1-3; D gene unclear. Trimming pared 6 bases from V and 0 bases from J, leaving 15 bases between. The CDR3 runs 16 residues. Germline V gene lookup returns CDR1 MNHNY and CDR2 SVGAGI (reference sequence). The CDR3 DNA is TGTGCCAGCAGCATAACACCGTCGGGCTCTGGAAACACCATATATTTT. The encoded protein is CASSITPSGSGNTIYF.

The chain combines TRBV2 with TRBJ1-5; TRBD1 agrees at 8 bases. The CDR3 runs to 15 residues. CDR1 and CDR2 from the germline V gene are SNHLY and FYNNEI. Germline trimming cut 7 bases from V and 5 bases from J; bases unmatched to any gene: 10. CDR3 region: CASKGTGGWDQPQHF. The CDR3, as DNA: TGTGCCAGCAAAGGCACAGGGGGATGGGATCAGCCCCAGCATTTT.

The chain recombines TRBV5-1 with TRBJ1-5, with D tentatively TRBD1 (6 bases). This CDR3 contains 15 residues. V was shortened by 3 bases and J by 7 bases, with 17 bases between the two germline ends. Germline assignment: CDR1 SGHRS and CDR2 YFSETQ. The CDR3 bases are TGCGCCAGCAGCTCGACAGGTGGTTCTAGGCAGCCCCAGCATTTT. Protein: CASSSTGGSRQPQHF.

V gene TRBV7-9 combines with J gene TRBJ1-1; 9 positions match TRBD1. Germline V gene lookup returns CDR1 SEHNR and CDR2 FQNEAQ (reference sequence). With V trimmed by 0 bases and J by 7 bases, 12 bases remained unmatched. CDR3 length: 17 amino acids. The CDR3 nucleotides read TGTGCCAGCAGCTTAGCGTGGAGAGGACAGGGGAAAATTGAAGCTTTCTTT. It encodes CASSLAWRGQGKIEAFF.

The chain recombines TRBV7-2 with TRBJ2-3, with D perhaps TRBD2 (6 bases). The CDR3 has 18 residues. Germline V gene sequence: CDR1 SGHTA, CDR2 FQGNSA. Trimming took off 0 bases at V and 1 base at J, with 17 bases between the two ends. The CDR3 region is CASSLAGIAGSGTDTQYF. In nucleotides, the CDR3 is TGTGCCAGCAGCTTAGCCGGGATCGCGGGGTCCGGCACAGATACGCAGTATTTT.

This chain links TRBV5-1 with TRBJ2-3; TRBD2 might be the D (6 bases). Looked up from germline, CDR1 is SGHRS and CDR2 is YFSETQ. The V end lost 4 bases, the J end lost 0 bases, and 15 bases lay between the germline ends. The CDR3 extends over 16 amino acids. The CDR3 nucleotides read TGCGCCAGCAGCGGTGGTCGGGAGTTGAGCACAGATACGCAGTATTTT. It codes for CASSGGRELSTDTQYF.

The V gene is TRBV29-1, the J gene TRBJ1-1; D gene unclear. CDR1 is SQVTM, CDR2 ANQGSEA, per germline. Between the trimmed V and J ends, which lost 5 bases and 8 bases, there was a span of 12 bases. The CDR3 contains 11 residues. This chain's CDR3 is CSVYLRAEAFF. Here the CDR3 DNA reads TGCAGCGTTTACCTGAGGGCGGAAGCTTTCTTT.

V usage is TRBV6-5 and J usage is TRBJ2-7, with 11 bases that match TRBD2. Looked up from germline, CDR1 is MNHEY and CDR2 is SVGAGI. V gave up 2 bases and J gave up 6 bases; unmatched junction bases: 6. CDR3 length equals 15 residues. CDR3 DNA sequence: TGTGCCAGCAGTTACCTAGCGGGGGGTTCTCTCGAGCAGTACTTC. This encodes CASSYLAGGSLEQYF.

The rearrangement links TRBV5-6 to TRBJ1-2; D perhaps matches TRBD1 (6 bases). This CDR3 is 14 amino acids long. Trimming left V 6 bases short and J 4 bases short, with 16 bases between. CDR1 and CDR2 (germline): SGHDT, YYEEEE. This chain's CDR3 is CASTLGQKIYGYTF. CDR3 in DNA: TGTGCCAGCACGCTAGGACAGAAAATCTATGGCTACACCTTC.

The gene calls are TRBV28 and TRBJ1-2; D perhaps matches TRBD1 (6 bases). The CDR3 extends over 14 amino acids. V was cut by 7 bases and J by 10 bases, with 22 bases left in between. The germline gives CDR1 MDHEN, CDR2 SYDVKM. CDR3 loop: CASISGQILGDYTF. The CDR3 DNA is TGTGCCAGCATTTCCGGACAGATCCTCGGGGACTACACCTTC.

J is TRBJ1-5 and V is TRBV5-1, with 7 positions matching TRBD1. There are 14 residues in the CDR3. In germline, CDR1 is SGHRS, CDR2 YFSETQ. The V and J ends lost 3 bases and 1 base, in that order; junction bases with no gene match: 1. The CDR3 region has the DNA TGCGCCAGCAGCTCGGGACAGAGCAATCAGCCCCAGCATTTT. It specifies CASSSGQSNQPQHF.

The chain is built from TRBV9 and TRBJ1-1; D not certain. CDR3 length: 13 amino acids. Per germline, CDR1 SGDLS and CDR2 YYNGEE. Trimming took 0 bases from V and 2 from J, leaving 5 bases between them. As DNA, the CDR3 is TGTGCCAGCAGCGTAGACTATAACACTGAAGCTTTCTTT. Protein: CASSVDYNTEAFF.

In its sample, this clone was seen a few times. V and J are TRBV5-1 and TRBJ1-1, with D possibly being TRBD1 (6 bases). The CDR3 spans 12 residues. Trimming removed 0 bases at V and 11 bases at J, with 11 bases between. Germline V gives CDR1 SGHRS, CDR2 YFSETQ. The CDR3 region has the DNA TGCGCCAGCAGCTTGGAACAGGGAAGGGCTTTCTTT. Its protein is CASSLEQGRAFF.